Each of the 29 T cell receptor beta chains below was sequenced from the same sample in a study of lung T cells in sarcoidosis with Löfgren's syndrome. TCRdb independently ran MiXCR on the reads; one entry per CDR3 protein. Among some 19,000 distinct CDR3 sequences listed, around a fifth were seen once. What was sequenced was CD4+ T cells from bronchoalveolar lavage. The origin of the receptors is a human donor with sarcoidosis (Löfgren's syndrome or another form), or a control subject (not recorded which).

The genes are TRBV6-5 and TRBJ2-3, with D possibly TRBD2 on 6 matching bases. V lost 6 bases and J lost 0, with 22 bases in between. This CDR3 spans 18 amino acids. The V gene's germline CDR1 is MNHEY and CDR2 SVGAGI. In DNA form, the CDR3 reads TGTGCCAGCAGAGGTGGTGGGAGTGTGGGGGGAAGCACAGATACGCAGTATTTT. It yields the protein CASRGGGSVGGSTDTQYF.

This clonotype came up many times. This chain's CDR3 is CASRPGHSNYGYTF. As DNA, the CDR3 is TGTGCCAGCCGCCCGGGCCACTCGAACTATGGCTACACCTTC. The chain carries TRBV7-9 and TRBJ1-2; D ambiguous. The V gene's germline CDR1 is SEHNR and CDR2 FQNEAQ (reference sequence). Trimming took 8 bases from V and 2 from J, leaving 15 bases between them. The CDR3 loop spans 14 amino acids.

This clonotype was found many times. The CDR3 DNA reads as TGTGCCAGTAGTGAAGGGAACACAGATACGCAGTATTTT. Protein product: CASSEGNTDTQYF. The chain uses TRBV19 and TRBJ2-3; no clear D gene. Germline values: CDR1 LNHDA, CDR2 SQIVND (reference sequence). V shed 5 bases and J shed 2 bases, with 8 bases lying between them. The CDR3 loop spans 13 amino acids.

The genes are TRBV9 and TRBJ1-1; TRBD1 might be the D (5 bases). The CDR3 is 18 amino acids. V shed 3 bases and J shed 0 bases, with 21 bases lying between them. CDR1 and CDR2 from the germline V gene are SGDLS and YYNGEE. CDR3 sequence (DNA): TGTGCCAGCAGCGCGGTTGGTTCCGGGACGGATTTGAACACTGAAGCTTTCTTT. Translated: CASSAVGSGTDLNTEAFF.

The V call is TRBV20-1, the J call TRBJ2-5; 9 bases fit TRBD2. The CDR3 runs to 15 residues. V was pared by 4 bases and J by 5 bases, with 11 bases of the junction left unmatched. CDR1 is DFQATT and CDR2 is SNEGSKA in the germline V gene (reference sequence). The chain's CDR3 is CSAINGGRGEETQYF. The CDR3 nucleotides are TGCAGTGCTATAAATGGCGGGAGGGGGGAGGAGACCCAGTACTTC.

The chain couples TRBV5-6 to TRBJ2-5; the D gene is possibly TRBD1 (6 bases). V lost 2 bases and J 2 bases, leaving 7 bases between the germline ends. The CDR3 covers 13 residues. Germline loops: CDR1 SGHDT, CDR2 YYEEEE. The CDR3: CASSLGQQETQYF. The CDR3 DNA sequence: TGTGCCAGCAGCTTAGGACAGCAAGAGACCCAGTACTTC.

Concerning this clonotype itself: Just one base apart from a much larger clone, this may be a read error. This rearrangement joins TRBV28 to TRBJ2-3; D is ambiguous. This CDR3 is 15 amino acids long. Looked up from germline, CDR1 is MDHEN and CDR2 is SYDVKM. CDR3 residues: CASSLLGIGTDTRYF. CDR3 DNA: TGTGCCAGCAGTTTACTAGGGATTGGCACAGATACGCGGTATTTT. Drawing the rest from reference TRBV28 and TRBJ2-3, the complete variable domain is DVKVTQSSRYLVKRTGEKVFLECVQDMDHENMFWYRQDPGLGLRLIYFSYDVKMKEKGDIPEGYSVSREKKERFSLILESASTNQTSMYLCASSLLGIGTDTRYFGPGTRLTVL.

This clonotype is categorized as medium-sized. V and J are TRBV20-1 and TRBJ2-5; D gene uncertain. The CDR3 loop spans 13 amino acids. Deletions cut 1 base from V and 0 bases from J, with 6 bases between. From germline, CDR1 is DFQATT and CDR2 SNEGSKA (reference sequence). This chain's CDR3 is CSARGAYQETQYF. CDR3 in DNA: TGCAGTGCTAGAGGGGCGTACCAAGAGACCCAGTACTTC.

The rearrangement uses TRBV5-1 and TRBJ2-1, with 16 bases that match TRBD2. The length of the CDR3 is 22 residues. The germline CDR1 and CDR2 sequences are SGHRS and YFSETQ. V dropped 4 bases and J dropped 0; count of bases not matched to a gene: 16. The CDR3 protein is CASSAKDRGTSGRVSSYNEQFF. CDR3 sequence (DNA): TGCGCCAGCAGCGCGAAAGATAGAGGGACTAGCGGGAGGGTGAGCTCCTACAATGAGCAGTTCTTC.

This chain links TRBV4-1 with TRBJ2-3, with a possible D match to TRBD2 (6 bases). Germline loops: CDR1 MGHRA, CDR2 YSYEKL. The CDR3 has 16 amino acids. V lost 4 bases and J lost 5, with 19 bases in between. The CDR3 reads CASSREEGGPGDTQYF. The CDR3 DNA is TGCGCCAGCAGCCGGGAGGAAGGAGGGCCTGGAGATACGCAGTATTTT.

This clonotype was recorded at least ten times. The V and J genes are TRBV3-1 and TRBJ2-7, with D unclear. The germline CDR1 and CDR2 sequences are LGHDT and YNNKEL (reference sequence). The CDR3 contains 12 residues. The V gene lost 3 bases and the J gene lost 8 bases, with 11 bases spanning the gap. The CDR3 DNA sequence: TGTGCCAGCAGCCAGGCCGGACGGAAGCAGTACTTC. This sequence encodes CASSQAGRKQYF.

A remark on this clonotype: The missing conserved phenylalanine or tryptophan at the end of this CDR3 makes a read error likely. The chain combines TRBV5-4 with TRBJ2-1; TRBD2 is a possible D gene (6 bases). CDR1 is SGHNT, CDR2 YYREEE, per germline (reference sequence). This CDR3 comprises 14 residues. For the CDR3, the DNA is TGCGCCAGCAGCTTGGAAGGTTGGGGAGGTGAGCAGTTCTCC. Translated: CASSLEGWGGEQFS.

With regard to this clonotype: This may stem from a read error, because a much larger clone lies one nucleotide away. This chain joins TRBV6-1 and TRBJ2-3; the match to TRBD1 covers 10 bases. The germline CDR1 and CDR2 sequences are MNHNS and SASEGT. The length of the CDR3 is 13 residues. The CDR3 here is CASSRDRGGTQCF. The DNA of the CDR3 is TGTGCCAGCAGCCGGGACAGGGGAGGTACGCAGTGTTTT.

By sample share, this clonotype is medium-sized. The V gene is TRBV6-1, the J gene TRBJ1-2, with a weak D call TRBD1 (6 bases). Trimming stripped 7 bases from V and 7 bases from J, with 13 bases between. CDR3 length equals 12 residues. In germline, CDR1 is MNHNS, CDR2 SASEGT. The CDR3 sequence: CASTGEVRGYTF. The CDR3 region has the DNA TGTGCCAGCACAGGGGAGGTTCGTGGCTACACCTTC.

In the case of this clonotype: A much larger clone sits a single nucleotide away, making a read error possible. Without the conserved terminal phenylalanine or tryptophan, this CDR3 likely stems from a read error. This chain joins TRBV6-2 or TRBV6-3 and TRBJ2-1; the D gene is possibly TRBD2 (5 bases). The CDR3 runs to 14 residues. Germline CDR1 is MNHEY and CDR2 is SVGEGT. V lost 6 bases to trimming and J lost 7 bases, with 16 bases between them. The CDR3 sequence is CASSPMDGVNEQFL. The CDR3 DNA reads TGTGCCAGCAGCCCGATGGACGGGGTGAATGAGCAGTTCCTC.

As to this clonotype: With a much larger clone just one base away, this may be a read error. The J gene is TRBJ1-2, the V gene TRBV7-3; D is unresolved. Germline V CDR1 and CDR2: SGHTA, FQGTGA. The CDR3 sequence is 14 residues long. Trimming pared 11 bases from V and 2 bases from J, leaving 18 bases between. The CDR3 coding sequence is TGTGCCGGCCGCCCGGGCCACTCGAACTATGGCTACACCTTC. Residues: CAGRPGHSNYGYTF.

Only a few counts were recorded for this clonotype. The chain couples TRBV10-3 to TRBJ2-2; a possible D gene is TRBD2 (5 bases). The CDR3 covers 15 residues. Germline values: CDR1 ENHRY, CDR2 SYGVKD. V was trimmed by 8 bases and J by 1 base, leaving 14 bases between them. The CDR3 nucleotides are TGTGCCATCGAGTCGAGGGAAAGGAACACCGGGGAGCTGTTTTTT. It yields the protein CAIESRERNTGELFF.

This clonotype has ten or more counts. The chain couples TRBV20-1 to TRBJ2-2; D is ambiguous. From germline, CDR1 is DFQATT and CDR2 SNEGSKA (reference sequence). The V end lost 5 bases, the J end lost 6 bases, and 13 bases lay between the germline ends. This CDR3 region has 13 residues. CDR3 protein: CSAPFRFPGELFF. In DNA form, the CDR3 reads TGCAGTGCTCCCTTCCGTTTTCCCGGGGAGCTGTTTTTT.

In the case of this clonotype: One end of the junction does not line up with germline, which may come from a read error. The chain carries TRBV27 and TRBJ2-3; TRBD2 matches 13 bases. Germline CDR1 and CDR2: MNHEY and SMNVEV (reference sequence). The CDR3 totals 15 residues. The DNA of the CDR3 is TGTGCCAGCAGCCGACTAGCGGGAGGCACAGGTACGCAGTATTTT. It encodes CASSRLAGGTGTQYF.

The rearrangement uses TRBV29-1 and TRBJ2-5; 7 positions match TRBD1. J lost 1 base, V lost 7 bases, and 6 bases had no gene match. The CDR3 extends over 13 amino acids. The germline gives CDR1 SQVTM, CDR2 ANQGSEA. The CDR3 loop reads CSGYRGGQETQYF. The DNA of the CDR3 is TGCAGCGGTTACAGGGGTGGCCAAGAGACCCAGTACTTC.

By share, this clonotype counts as medium-sized. The chain employs TRBV20-1 and TRBJ2-7; D unresolved. The ends were cut back, 8 bases at V and 3 bases at J, with 11 bases in the middle. Per germline, CDR1 DFQATT and CDR2 SNEGSKA (reference sequence). There are 11 residues in the CDR3. CDR3 coding DNA: TGCAGTTTTAAATCGTTCTACGAGCAGTACTTC. Translated: CSFKSFYEQYF.

Note on this clonotype: Its ends do not fully match the called genes, so a read error is possible. The V and J genes are TRBV7-9 and TRBJ2-7; D gene uncertain. The CDR3 length is 12 residues. Germline V gene lookup returns CDR1 SEHNR and CDR2 FQNEAQ (reference sequence). The CDR3 spells CASSLALVNLVF. The CDR3, as DNA: TGTGCCAGCAGCTTAGCGCTAGTCAACCTGGTGTTC.

This clonotype was observed a handful of times. V gene TRBV5-1 combines with J gene TRBJ2-3; possible D gene TRBD2, 5 bases. This CDR3 has 13 amino acids. Trimming took off 4 bases at V and 3 bases at J, with 9 bases between the two ends. Per the germline V gene, CDR1 is SGHRS and CDR2 is YFSETQ. This CDR3 reads CASSADFTDTQYF. In DNA, the CDR3 is TGCGCCAGCAGCGCGGACTTTACAGATACGCAGTATTTT.

This clonotype was recorded many times. The rearrangement joins TRBV7-3 to TRBJ2-2, with a possible D match to TRBD1 (7 bases). Germline CDR1 reads SGHTA; CDR2 reads FQGTGA. V lost 5 bases, J lost 6 bases, and 10 bases lay in between. The CDR3 is 13 residues long. The CDR3 region is CASSPGGSGELFF. The DNA for the CDR3 is TGTGCCAGCAGCCCAGGGGGGTCCGGGGAGCTGTTTTTT.

The CDR3 loop is CSAAPGTGFPLKKLFF. The CDR3 nucleotides read TGCAGCGCAGCCCCGGGGACAGGGTTTCCCCTTAAGAAACTGTTTTTT. The chain links TRBV29-1 to TRBJ1-4, with 9 bases aligning to TRBD1. Trimming cost V 7 bases and J 11 bases; bases outside gene matches: 20. CDR3 length equals 16 residues. CDR1 SQVTM and CDR2 ANQGSEA come from the germline V gene.

Notes on this clonotype: This could be a read error, since a much larger clone is one nucleotide away. As DNA, the CDR3 is TGTGCCAGCAAGGGACCAGGCTACGAGCAGTACTTC. Its protein is CASKGPGYEQYF. The chain joins TRBV28 to TRBJ2-7; D might be TRBD1 or TRBD2, each matching 5 bases. Trimming took 7 bases from V and 3 from J, leaving 10 bases between them. The CDR3 length is 12 residues. The germline V gene encodes CDR1 MDHEN and CDR2 SYDVKM.

This clonotype rates as medium-sized. The chain has TRBV4-3 and TRBJ2-7, with D possibly TRBD1 on 5 matching bases. CDR1 and CDR2 from the germline V gene are LGHNA and YSLEER. This CDR3 spans 15 amino acids. The germline V and J ends were trimmed by 3 bases and 3 bases, with 15 bases remaining between them. The CDR3 DNA follows: TGCGCCAGCAGCCACCTAGTCGGACACGACTACGAGCAGTACTTC. This encodes CASSHLVGHDYEQYF.

A few counts support this clonotype. The CDR3 DNA sequence: TGCGCCAGCAGCTTGGGGGTCGGGCAGAACACTGAAGCTTTCTTT. Protein: CASSLGVGQNTEAFF. V usage is TRBV5-1 and J usage is TRBJ1-1, with D hard to call. The CDR3 totals 15 residues. The V end was cut by 0 bases, the J end by 1 base, with 10 bases between. Germline V gene lookup returns CDR1 SGHRS and CDR2 YFSETQ.

About this clonotype: A much more abundant neighbour one base away suggests this may be a read error. This chain uses TRBV28 with TRBJ2-1; possibly TRBD2 for D (6 bases). With 3 bases removed from V and 7 bases from J, the gap between germline ends came to 16 bases. The CDR3 runs 15 residues. CDR1 MDHEN and CDR2 SYDVKM come from the germline V gene. The CDR3 DNA sequence: TGTGCCAGCAGTTTCTGGACTAACAGTTTGAATGAGCAGTTCTTC. Its protein is CASSFWTNSLNEQFF.